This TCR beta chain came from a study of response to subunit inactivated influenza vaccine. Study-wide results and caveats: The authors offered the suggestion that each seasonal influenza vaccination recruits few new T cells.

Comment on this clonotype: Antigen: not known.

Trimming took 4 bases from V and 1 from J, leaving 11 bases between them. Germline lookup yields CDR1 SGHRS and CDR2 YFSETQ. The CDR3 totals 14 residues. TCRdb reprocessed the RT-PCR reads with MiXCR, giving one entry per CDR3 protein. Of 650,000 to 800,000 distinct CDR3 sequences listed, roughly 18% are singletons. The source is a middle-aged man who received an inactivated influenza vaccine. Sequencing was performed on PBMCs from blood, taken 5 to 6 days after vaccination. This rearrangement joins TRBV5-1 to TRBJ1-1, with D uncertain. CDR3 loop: CASSPTAGNTEAFF. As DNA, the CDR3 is TGCGCCAGCAGCCCGACGGCAGGGAACACTGAAGCTTTCTTT.